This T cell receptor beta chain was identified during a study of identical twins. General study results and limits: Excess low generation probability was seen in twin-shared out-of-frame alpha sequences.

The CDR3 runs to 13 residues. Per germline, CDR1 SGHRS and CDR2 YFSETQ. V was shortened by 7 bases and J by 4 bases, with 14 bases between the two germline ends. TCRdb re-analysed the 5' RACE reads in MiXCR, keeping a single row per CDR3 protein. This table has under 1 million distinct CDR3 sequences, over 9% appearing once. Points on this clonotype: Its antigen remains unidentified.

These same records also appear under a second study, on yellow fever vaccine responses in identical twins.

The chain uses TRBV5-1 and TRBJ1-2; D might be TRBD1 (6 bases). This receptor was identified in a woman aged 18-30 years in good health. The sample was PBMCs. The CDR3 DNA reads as TGCGCCAGCCAACCTGACAGGACCTATGGCTACACCTTC. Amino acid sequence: CASQPDRTYGYTF.